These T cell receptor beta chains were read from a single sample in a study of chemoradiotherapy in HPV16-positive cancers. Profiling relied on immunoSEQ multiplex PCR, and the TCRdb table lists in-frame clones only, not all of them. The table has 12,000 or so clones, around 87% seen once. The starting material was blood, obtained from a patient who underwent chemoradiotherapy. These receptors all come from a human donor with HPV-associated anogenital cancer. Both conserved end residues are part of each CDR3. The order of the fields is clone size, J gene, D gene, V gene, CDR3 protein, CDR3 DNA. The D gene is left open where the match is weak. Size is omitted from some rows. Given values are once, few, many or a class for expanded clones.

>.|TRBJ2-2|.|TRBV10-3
CAISESMGTANTGELFF
TGTGCCATCAGTGAGTCGATGGGGACGGCGAACACCGGGGAGCTGTTTTTT
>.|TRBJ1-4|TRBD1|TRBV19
CASRSQGATNEKLFF
TGTGCCAGTAGGTCACAGGGGGCCACTAATGAAAAACTGTTTTTT
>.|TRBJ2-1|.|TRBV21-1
CASSNGGSSNEQFF
TGTGCCAGCAGCAACGGCGGATCGTCCAATGAGCAGTTCTTC
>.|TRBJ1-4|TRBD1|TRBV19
CASSSRQGFMVETNEKLFF
TGTGCCAGTAGTTCCCGACAGGGTTTTATGGTGGAAACTAATGAAAAACTGTTTTTT
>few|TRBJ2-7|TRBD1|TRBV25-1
CASSAPQGAIYEQYF
TGTGCCAGCAGTGCACCGCAGGGGGCGATCTACGAGCAGTACTTC
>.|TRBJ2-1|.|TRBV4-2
CASSQDGASKNEQFF
TGTGCCAGCAGCCAAGATGGGGCCAGCAAGAATGAGCAGTTCTTC
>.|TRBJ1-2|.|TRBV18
CASSPGPPDGYTF
TGTGCCAGCTCACCCGGTCCTCCAGACGGCTACACCTTC
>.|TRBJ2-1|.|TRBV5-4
CASSLAGLRVQFF
TGTGCCAGCAGCTTGGCGGGGCTCAGGGTGCAGTTCTTC
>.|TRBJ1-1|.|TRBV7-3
CASSQVVNTEAFF
TGTGCCAGCAGCCAGGTCGTGAACACTGAAGCTTTCTTT
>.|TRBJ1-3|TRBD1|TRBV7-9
CASSPGQGIAGNTIYF
TGTGCCAGCAGCCCGGGACAGGGGATTGCTGGAAACACCATATATTTT
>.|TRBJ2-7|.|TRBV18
CASSPLTGTLTYEQYF
TGTGCCAGCTCACCTTTGACAGGTACCCTAACCTACGAGCAGTACTTC
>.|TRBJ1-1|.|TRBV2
CASSVSTEAFF
TGTGCCAGCTCGGTTTCCACTGAAGCTTTCTTT
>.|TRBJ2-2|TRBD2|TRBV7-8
CASSPRTSGGFANTGELFF
TGTGCCAGCAGTCCCAGGACTAGCGGGGGGTTCGCGAACACCGGGGAGCTGTTTTTT
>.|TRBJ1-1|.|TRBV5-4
CASSLTGTSPGRANTEAFF
TGTGCCAGCAGCCTGACCGGGACATCCCCCGGAAGGGCTAACACTGAAGCTTTCTTT
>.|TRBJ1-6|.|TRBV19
CASSIGGLLKGGNSPLHF
TGTGCCAGTAGTATTGGAGGTCTTTTAAAAGGGGGTAATTCACCCCTCCACTTT
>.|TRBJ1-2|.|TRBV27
CASSPYWGSDGYTF
TGTGCCAGCAGTCCCTACTGGGGATCTGATGGCTACACCTTC
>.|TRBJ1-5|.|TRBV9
CASSVDGAGQPQHF
TGTGCCAGCAGCGTAGATGGTGCCGGTCAGCCCCAGCATTTT
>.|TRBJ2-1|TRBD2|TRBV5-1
CASSLNGLGPYNEQFF
TGCGCCAGCAGCTTAAACGGACTAGGTCCCTACAATGAGCAGTTCTTC
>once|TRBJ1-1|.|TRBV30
CAWSRSLMNTEAFF
TGTGCCTGGAGCAGAAGCCTCATGAACACTGAAGCTTTCTTT
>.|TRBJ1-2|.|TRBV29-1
CSVSGNGYTF
TGCAGCGTTTCCGGGAACGGCTACACCTTC
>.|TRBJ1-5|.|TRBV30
CAWSQDRLSNQPQHF
TGTGCCTGGAGTCAGGACAGATTGAGCAATCAGCCCCAGCATTTT
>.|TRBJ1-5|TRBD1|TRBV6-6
CASRDLGQGHQPQHF
TGTGCCAGCAGGGACCTTGGACAGGGTCATCAGCCCCAGCATTTT
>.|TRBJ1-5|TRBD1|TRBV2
CASRPQGAKQPQHF
TGTGCCAGCAGGCCACAGGGGGCGAAGCAGCCCCAGCATTTT
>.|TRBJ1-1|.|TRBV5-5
CASSLFGGLGATEAFF
TGTGCCAGCAGCTTGTTTGGAGGGCTTGGAGCCACTGAAGCTTTCTTT
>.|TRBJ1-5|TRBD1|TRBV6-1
CASGQGVQPQHF
TGTGCCAGCGGACAGGGGGTTCAGCCCCAGCATTTT
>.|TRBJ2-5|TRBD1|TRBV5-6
CASSSTPGQGEKETQYF
TGTGCCAGCAGCTCGACCCCGGGACAGGGGGAAAAAGAGACCCAGTACTTC
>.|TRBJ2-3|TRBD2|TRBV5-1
CASSYTSGGAKDTQYF
TGCGCCAGCAGCTATACTAGCGGGGGGGCTAAAGATACGCAGTATTTT
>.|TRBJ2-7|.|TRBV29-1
CSVEWGNEQYF
TGCAGCGTTGAATGGGGGAACGAGCAGTACTTC
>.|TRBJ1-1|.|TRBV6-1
CASSEFAGLAEAFF
TGTGCCAGCAGTGAATTCGCGGGATTAGCTGAAGCTTTCTTT
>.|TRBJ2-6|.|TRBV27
CASSPSGANVLTF
TGTGCCAGCAGCCCCTCTGGGGCCAACGTCCTGACTTTC
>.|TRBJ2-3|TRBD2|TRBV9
CASSPGLAGNTDTQYF
TGTGCCAGCAGCCCGGGACTAGCGGGGAACACAGATACGCAGTATTTT
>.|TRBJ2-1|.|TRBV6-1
CASRTRSGYNEQFF
TGTGCCAGCAGAACACGTTCCGGGTACAATGAGCAGTTCTTC
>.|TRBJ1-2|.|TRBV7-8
CASSLGLTKNYGYTF
TGTGCCAGCAGCTTAGGATTGACCAAGAACTATGGCTACACCTTC
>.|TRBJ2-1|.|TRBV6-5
CASSYQGGGNEQFF
TGTGCCAGCAGTTATCAGGGGGGGGGTAATGAGCAGTTCTTC
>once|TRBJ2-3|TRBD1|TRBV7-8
CASSFSPGGADTQYF
TGTGCCAGCAGTTTCTCCCCAGGGGGCGCAGATACGCAGTATTTT
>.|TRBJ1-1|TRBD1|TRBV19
CASSLQGDTEAFF
TGTGCCAGTAGTCTACAGGGGGACACTGAAGCTTTCTTT
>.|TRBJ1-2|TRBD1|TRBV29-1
CSVEPGQPYGYTF
TGCAGCGTTGAGCCGGGACAGCCCTATGGCTACACCTTC
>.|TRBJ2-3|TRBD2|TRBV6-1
CASRDPSGGGDTQYF
TGTGCCAGCAGGGACCCTAGCGGGGGAGGCGATACGCAGTATTTT
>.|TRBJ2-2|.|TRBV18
CASSPLYNTGELFF
TGTGCCAGCTCCCCCCTTTACAACACCGGGGAGCTGTTTTTT
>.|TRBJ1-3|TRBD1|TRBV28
CASSSRNLQGSSGNTIYF
TGTGCCAGCAGTTCCCGAAATCTACAGGGGAGCTCTGGAAACACCATATATTTT
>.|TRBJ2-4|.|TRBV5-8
CASMIQGVKNIQYF
TGTGCCAGCATGATACAGGGTGTCAAAAACATTCAGTACTTC
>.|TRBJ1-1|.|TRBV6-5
CASSWEAGGNTEAFF
TGTGCCAGCAGTTGGGAAGCCGGGGGGAACACTGAAGCTTTCTTT
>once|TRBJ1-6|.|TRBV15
CATSGGRGDNSPLHF
TGTGCCACCAGCGGAGGAAGGGGGGATAATTCACCCCTCCACTTT
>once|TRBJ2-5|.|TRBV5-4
CASSPGTGSNGETQYF
TGTGCCAGCAGCCCCGGGACTGGGTCGAATGGAGAGACCCAGTACTTC
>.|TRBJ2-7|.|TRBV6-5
CASAPGTRGYEQYF
TGTGCCAGCGCCCCGGGGACAAGAGGTTACGAGCAGTACTTC
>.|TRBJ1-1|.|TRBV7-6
CASSLGTGSDTEAFF
TGTGCCAGCAGCTTAGGTACAGGGTCCGACACTGAAGCTTTCTTT
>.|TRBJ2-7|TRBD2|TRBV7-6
CASSLGSGLDYGYEQYF
TGTGCCAGCAGCTTGGGATCAGGACTAGATTATGGCTACGAGCAGTACTTC
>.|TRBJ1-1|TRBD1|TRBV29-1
CSVRKGQGSTEAFF
TGCAGCGTGCGCAAAGGACAGGGTTCCACTGAAGCTTTCTTT
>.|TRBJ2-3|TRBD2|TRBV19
CASSSPWRGGSTDTQYF
TGTGCCAGTAGTTCACCTTGGCGGGGGGGAAGCACAGATACGCAGTATTTT
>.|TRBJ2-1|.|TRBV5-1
CASSLPGSHNEQFF
TGCGCCAGCAGCTTGCCAGGGTCCCACAATGAGCAGTTCTTC
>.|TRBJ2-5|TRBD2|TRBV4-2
CASSQGRGRTSGEWGQETQYF
TGTGCCAGCAGCCAAGGTCGGGGCAGGACTAGCGGGGAATGGGGCCAAGAGACCCAGTACTTC
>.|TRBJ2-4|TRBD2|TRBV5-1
CASSLAAGGHRDIQYF
TGCGCCAGCAGCTTGGCGGCGGGGGGGCACCGGGACATTCAGTACTTC
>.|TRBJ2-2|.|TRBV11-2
CASSSSVGELFF
TGTGCCAGCAGCTCATCGGTCGGGGAGCTGTTTTTT
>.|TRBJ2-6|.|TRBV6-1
CASSDFSGANVLTF
TGTGCCAGCAGTGACTTTTCTGGGGCCAACGTCCTGACTTTC
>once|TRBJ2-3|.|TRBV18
CASSPSSGSTDTQYF
TGTGCCAGCTCACCATCGTCCGGATCCACAGATACGCAGTATTTT
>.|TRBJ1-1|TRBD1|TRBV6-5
CASSYQGAGQAFF
TGTGCCAGCAGTTACCAGGGGGCGGGTCAAGCTTTCTTT
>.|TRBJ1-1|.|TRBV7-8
CASSLRAGTPAFF
TGTGCCAGCAGCTTACGTGCCGGGACGCCAGCTTTCTTT
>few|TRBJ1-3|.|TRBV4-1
CASSQPSTRGSGNTIYF
TGCGCCAGCAGCCAGCCCTCTACCCGGGGCTCTGGAAACACCATATATTTT
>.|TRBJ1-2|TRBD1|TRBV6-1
CASSGQGHYGYTF
TGTGCCAGCAGTGGACAGGGACATTATGGCTACACCTTC